This T cell receptor (beta chain) is drawn from a study of OX40 agonist ivuxolimab in advanced cancers. With respect to the entire study: Ivuxolimab, which targeted the costimulatory receptor OX40 (CD134), was an agonistic, fully human IgG2 monoclonal antibody. The purpose of peripheral TCRbeta sequencing was to test whether ivuxolimab changed TCR sequence diversity and led to clonal T-cell expansion. In the dose-escalation cohort, nearly 85% of patients were male, and the mean age was 60 years with a range of roughly 23 to 79. Partial responses occurred in three dose-escalation patients, of whom one had hepatocellular carcinoma and two had cutaneous melanoma. Prior anti-PD-1, anti-PD-L1 or anti-CTLA-4 therapy was permitted, and 40% of dose-escalation patients had received checkpoint inhibitors. Of the approximately 50 dose-escalation patients, hepatocellular carcinoma was present in 19, melanoma in around 15, renal cell carcinoma in 9 and head and neck cancer in 9. Intravenous ivuxolimab was administered to patients every 2 weeks at six dose levels: 0.01, 0.1, 0.3, 1.5, 3 and 10 mg/kg. The paper reports the monotherapy dose-escalation portion (N of about 51 patients) of the phase I ivuxolimab trial. Broader findings and caveats from the paper: At doses of 0.1 to 3.0 mg/kg, clonal expansion of both CD4+ and CD8+ blood T cells was observed from baseline to week 6. In the 0.1-3.0 mg/kg groups, partial responders were among the patients with the lowest normalized peripheral clonal expansion, particularly in CD8+ T cells. The antigen specificity of the peripheral T cells that underwent clonal expansion was not determined. After ivuxolimab, CD8+ T cells had more expanded clones than CD4+ T cells on average. Low levels of normalized T-cell clonal expansion were also shown by some nonresponding patients.

Genomic DNA was isolated from the sorted cells so that the TCRbeta CDR3 region could be sequenced. TCRbeta CDR3 regions were sequenced using the immunoSEQ Assay. As stored in TCRdb, this immuneACCESS dataset retains in-frame rearrangements with V and J assigned. A fraction of the clones does not appear; measured against another copy, unresolved V genes explain less than half of the discrepancy, and the remainder lacks a known reason. Here the sample has tens of thousands of clones; 70% to 90% occur a single time. About 0.26% of the sample is in the top ten clones. Comments on this clone: There is no known antigen for this receptor. No per-base quality is available; no much larger clone lies one base away.

Patients with autoimmune disease history or receiving systemic immunosuppression were excluded from the trial. Peripheral blood for TCR sequencing was collected from all dose cohorts at baseline, on cycle 4 day 1, and on cycle 7 day 1. Samples were obtained from an open-label, multicenter, first-in-human phase I dose-escalation trial of ivuxolimab. The trial enrolled adults with locally advanced or metastatic head and neck squamous cell, hepatocellular, melanoma or renal cell carcinoma. CD4+ and CD8+ T cells were sorted separately from peripheral blood before TCR sequencing. Specimen: CD4+ or CD8+ T cells sorted from blood, collected in a trial of the OX40 agonist ivuxolimab. The source is an adult with an advanced solid tumor such as melanoma, head and neck, liver or kidney cancer.

CDR3 protein: CASSKGQHWAYEQYF. The DNA is as follows: TGCGCCAGCAGCAAGGGACAGCACTGGGCCTACGAGCAGTACTTC. Recombination connected TRBV5-1 to TRBJ2-7; 7 bases in between match TRBD1. CDR1 and CDR2 are drawn from the germline V gene: SGHRS, YFSETQ. V trim: 4 bases; J trim: 2 bases; unmatched bases: 9. The CDR3 sequence holds 15 residues, the cysteine and phenylalanine included. The CDR3 DNA has 45 bases and is translated from base 1.